The text below deals with one T cell receptor (beta chain). The antigen remains unidentified. These data belong to a study of T cell repertoires in cytomegalovirus infection. Overall study context: Public signatures in TCR beta pointed to CMV infection and matching HLA type.

The CDR3 has 15 residues. Germline loops: CDR1 LNHDA, CDR2 SQIVND (reference sequence). J gave up 3 bases and V 9 bases, and 11 bases lay outside the gene matches. General study points: Carriers of CMV plus the relevant HLA were identified by cumulative public TCR beta family frequency. The ex vivo response was dominated by HLA-C-restricted CMV-specific TCR beta clonotypes.

In TCRdb, the reads were re-called with MiXCR into one record per CDR3 protein. Of roughly 630,000 distinct CDR3 sequences listed, roughly 24% are singletons. V and J are TRBV19 and TRBJ2-1; the match to TRBD2 covers 7 bases. The sequenced sample consisted of CD8+ T cells from PBMCs. This sequence originates from a human donor in good health (CMV status not recorded). Some clones in this sample may be carry-over from other donors' samples. The CDR3 DNA follows: TGTGCCAGCACCACTAGCGATCAATACTACAATGAGCAGTTCTTC. It specifies CASTTSDQYYNEQFF.